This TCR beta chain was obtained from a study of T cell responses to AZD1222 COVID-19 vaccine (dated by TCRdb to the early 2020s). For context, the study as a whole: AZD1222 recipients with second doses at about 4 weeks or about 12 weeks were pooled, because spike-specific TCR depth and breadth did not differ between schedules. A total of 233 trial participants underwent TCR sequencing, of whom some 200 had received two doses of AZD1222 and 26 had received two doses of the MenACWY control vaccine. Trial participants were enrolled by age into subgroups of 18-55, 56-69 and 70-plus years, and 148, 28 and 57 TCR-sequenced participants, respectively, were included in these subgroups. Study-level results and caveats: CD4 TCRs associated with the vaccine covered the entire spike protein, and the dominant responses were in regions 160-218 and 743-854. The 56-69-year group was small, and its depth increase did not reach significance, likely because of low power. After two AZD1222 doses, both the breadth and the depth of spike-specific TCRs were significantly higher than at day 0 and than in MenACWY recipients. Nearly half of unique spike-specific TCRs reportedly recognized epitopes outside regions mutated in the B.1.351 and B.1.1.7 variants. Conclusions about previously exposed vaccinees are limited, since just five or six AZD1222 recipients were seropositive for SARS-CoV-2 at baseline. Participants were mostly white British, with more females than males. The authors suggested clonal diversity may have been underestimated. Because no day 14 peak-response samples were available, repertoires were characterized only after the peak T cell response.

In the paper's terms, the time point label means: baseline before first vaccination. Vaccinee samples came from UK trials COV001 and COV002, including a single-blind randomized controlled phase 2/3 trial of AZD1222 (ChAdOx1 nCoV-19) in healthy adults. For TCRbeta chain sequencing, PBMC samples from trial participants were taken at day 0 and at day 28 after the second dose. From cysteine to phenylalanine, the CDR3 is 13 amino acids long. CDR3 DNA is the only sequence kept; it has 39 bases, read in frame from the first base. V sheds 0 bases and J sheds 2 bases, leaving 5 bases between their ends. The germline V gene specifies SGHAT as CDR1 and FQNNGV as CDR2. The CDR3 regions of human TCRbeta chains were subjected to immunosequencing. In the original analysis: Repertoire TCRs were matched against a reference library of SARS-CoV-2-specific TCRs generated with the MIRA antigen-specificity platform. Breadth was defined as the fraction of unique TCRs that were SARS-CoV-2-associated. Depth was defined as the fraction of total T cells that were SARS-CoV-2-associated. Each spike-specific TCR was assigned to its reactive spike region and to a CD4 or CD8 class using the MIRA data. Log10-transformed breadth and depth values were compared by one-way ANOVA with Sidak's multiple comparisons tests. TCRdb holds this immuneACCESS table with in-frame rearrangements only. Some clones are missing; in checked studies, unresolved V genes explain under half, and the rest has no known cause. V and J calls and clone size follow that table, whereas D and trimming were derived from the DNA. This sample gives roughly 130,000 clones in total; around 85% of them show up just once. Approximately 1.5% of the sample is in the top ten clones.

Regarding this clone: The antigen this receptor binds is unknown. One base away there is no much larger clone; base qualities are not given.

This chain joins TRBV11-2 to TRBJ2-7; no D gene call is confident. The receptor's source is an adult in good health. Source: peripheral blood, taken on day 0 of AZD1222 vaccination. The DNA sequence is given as TGTGCCAGCAGCTTAGATCAGACCTACGAGCAGTACTTC. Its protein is CASSLDQTYEQYF.